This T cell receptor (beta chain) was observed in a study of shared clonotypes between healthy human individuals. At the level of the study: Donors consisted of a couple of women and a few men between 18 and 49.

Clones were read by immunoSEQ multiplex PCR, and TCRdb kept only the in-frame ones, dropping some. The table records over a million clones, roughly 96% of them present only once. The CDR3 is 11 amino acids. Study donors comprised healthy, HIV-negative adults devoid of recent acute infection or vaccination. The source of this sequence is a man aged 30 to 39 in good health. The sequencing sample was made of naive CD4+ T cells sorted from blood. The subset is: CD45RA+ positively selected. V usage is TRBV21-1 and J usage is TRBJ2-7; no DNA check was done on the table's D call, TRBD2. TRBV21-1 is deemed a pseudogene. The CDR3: CASSGSYEQYF. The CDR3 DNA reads TGTGCCAGCAGCGGGAGTTACGAGCAGTACTTC.